These 23 T cell receptor beta chains originate from one sample sequenced in a study of beta chain features in type 1 diabetes. All of the isolated RNA was reverse transcribed, so expressed TCRB transcripts were sequenced. Here immunoSEQ multiplex PCR was the method, and the copy in TCRdb shows in-frame clones only, minus some. The sample holds fewer than 200,000 clones, approximately 8.1% seen once. The sample taken for sequencing was central memory CD4+ T cells from blood. The origin of the receptors is a man younger than 35 in good health.

In its sample, this clone was seen a few times. V is TRBV28 and J is TRBJ2-5, with D possibly being TRBD2 (5 bases). V was shortened by 5 bases and J by 4 bases, with 8 bases between the two germline ends. The CDR3 runs to 12 residues. The germline V gene has CDR1 MDHEN and CDR2 SYDVKM. CDR3 amino acids: CASSPAVETQYF. The DNA of the CDR3 is TGTGCCAGCAGTCCAGCGGTAGAGACCCAGTACTTC.

This clone was counted only a few times. The chain joins TRBV19 to TRBJ2-1; 13 bases agree with TRBD2. Germline CDR1 is LNHDA and CDR2 is SQIVND (reference sequence). V dropped 2 bases and J dropped 9; count of bases not matched to a gene: 19. This CDR3 region has 20 residues. The CDR3 loop reads CASSIFGSGTGLAGISEQFF. DNA of the CDR3: TGTGCCAGTAGTATATTTGGGTCAGGGACGGGACTAGCGGGAATTAGTGAGCAGTTCTTC.

This clone was seen a few times. The chain is built from TRBV18 and TRBJ2-1; 8 nucleotides align to TRBD1. The V and J ends lost 8 bases and 5 bases, in that order; junction bases with no gene match: 5. The CDR3 runs to 13 residues. Germline V lookup: CDR1 KGHSH, CDR2 LQKENI. CDR3 protein: CASAGTGNNEQFF. The CDR3 DNA reads TGTGCCAGCGCAGGGACAGGCAACAATGAGCAGTTCTTC. The variable domain in full, with the rest retrieved from reference TRBV18 and TRBJ2-1, is NAGVMQNPRHLVRRRGQEARLRCSPMKGHSHVYWYRQLPEEGLKFMVYLQKENIIDESGMPKERFSAEFPKEGPSILRIQQVVRGDSAAYFCASAGTGNNEQFFGPGTRLTVL.

V usage is TRBV11-2 and J usage is TRBJ2-5; 8 bases map to TRBD1. This CDR3 is 15 amino acids long. After removal of 1 base from V and 5 bases from J, the junction contained 6 bases not matched to a gene. Germline V gives CDR1 SGHAT, CDR2 FQNNGV. The CDR3: CASSLGQGSWETQYF. The CDR3 nucleotides are TGTGCCAGCAGCTTAGGACAGGGGAGCTGGGAGACCCAGTACTTC. Filled out from reference TRBV11-2 and TRBJ2-5, the complete variable domain reads EAGVAQSPRYKIIEKRQSVAFWCNPISGHATLYWYQQILGQGPKLLIQFQNNGVVDDSQLPKDRFSAERLKGVDSTLKIQPAKLEDSAVYLCASSLGQGSWETQYFGPGTRLLVL.

This clone was detected only a few times. V and J are TRBV7-2 and TRBJ2-5; D may be TRBD1 (5 bases). CDR1 and CDR2 from the germline V gene are SGHTA and FQGNSA. The CDR3 covers 14 residues. Trimming stripped 4 bases from V and 5 bases from J, with 14 bases between. The CDR3: CASSSAGIRETQYF. CDR3 coding DNA: TGTGCCAGCAGCTCGGCAGGGATACGGGAGACCCAGTACTTC.

This clone was detected a few times. CDR3 loop: CASSSTSGLAFYF. CDR3 DNA: TGTGCCAGCAGTTCCACTTCAGGGCTCGCCTTCTACTTC. This sequence joins TRBV6-1 and TRBJ2-5; D might be TRBD1 (5 bases). Germline CDR1 MNHNS, CDR2 SASEGT. The V end was cut by 5 bases, the J end by 14 bases, with 21 bases between. The CDR3 contains 13 residues.

V is TRBV6-5 and J is TRBJ2-7; weak D call: TRBD2 (5 bases). The V gene lost 6 bases and the J gene lost 0 bases, with 9 bases spanning the gap. The germline CDR1 and CDR2 sequences are MNHEY and SVGAGI. The length of the CDR3 is 13 residues. In DNA form, the CDR3 reads TGTGCCAGCAGCAACGGGGTCTCCTACGAGCAGTACTTC. Protein product: CASSNGVSYEQYF.

This chain links TRBV7-2 with TRBJ2-1; 15 bases agree with TRBD2. CDR1 is SGHTA and CDR2 is FQGNSA in the germline V gene. The V segment lost 5 bases and the J segment 9 bases; nucleotides outside the gene matches: 8. This CDR3 is built from 16 residues. This CDR3 reads CASSMRTSGRVVEQFF. CDR3 coding DNA: TGTGCCAGCAGCATGAGGACTAGCGGGAGGGTAGTTGAGCAGTTCTTC. Supplemented by reference TRBV7-2 and TRBJ2-1, the full variable domain reads GAGVSQSPSNKVTEKGKDVELRCDPISGHTALYWYRQSLGQGLEFLIYFQGNSAPDKSGLPSDRFSAERTGGSVSTLTIQRTQQEDSAVYLCASSMRTSGRVVEQFFGPGTRLTVL.

This clone was seen a few times. This chain links TRBV28 with TRBJ1-2; maybe TRBD1 (6 bases). Germline V gene lookup returns CDR1 MDHEN and CDR2 SYDVKM. The CDR3 consists of 16 residues. V dropped 4 bases and J dropped 0 bases, with 15 bases sitting between them. CDR3 in amino acids: CASSWGLPTANYGYTF. The CDR3 DNA is TGTGCCAGCAGTTGGGGGCTCCCGACAGCTAACTATGGCTACACCTTC.

J is TRBJ2-3 and V is TRBV5-4; 7 nucleotides agree with TRBD2. Germline values: CDR1 SGHNT, CDR2 YYREEE (reference sequence). The CDR3 has 15 residues. The V and J ends lost 4 bases and 3 bases, in that order; junction bases with no gene match: 8. CDR3 in amino acids: CASSGGGDLTDTQYF. In DNA form, the CDR3 reads TGTGCCAGCAGCGGTGGGGGGGACCTGACAGATACGCAGTATTTT.

This clone was observed many times. V gene TRBV14 combines with J gene TRBJ1-1; D is perhaps TRBD1 (5 bases). The germline V and J ends were trimmed by 10 bases and 5 bases, with 20 bases remaining between them. This CDR3 contains 14 residues. The germline CDR1 and CDR2 sequences are SGHDN and FVKESK. The CDR3 sequence: CATGQALGGTEAFF. CDR3 in DNA: TGTGCCACCGGCCAGGCCTTGGGGGGGACTGAAGCTTTCTTT. The variable domain in full, with the rest retrieved from reference TRBV14 and TRBJ1-1, is EAGVTQFPSHSVIEKGQTVTLRCDPISGHDNLYWYRRVMGKEIKFLLHFVKESKQDESGMPNNRFLAERTGGTYSTLKVQPAELEDSGVYFCATGQALGGTEAFFGQGTRLTVV.

This clone was counted a few times. The rearrangement joins TRBV4-2 to TRBJ2-1; the match to TRBD2 covers 10 bases. With 4 bases clipped from V and 4 bases from J, the junction kept 4 bases outside the gene matches. In germline, CDR1 is LGHNA, CDR2 YNFKEQ. This CDR3 spans 15 amino acids. For the CDR3, the DNA is TGTGCCAGCAGCCCAAGACTAGCGGGTTACAATGAGCAGTTCTTC. Its translation is CASSPRLAGYNEQFF.

The J gene is TRBJ2-5, the V gene TRBV7-2; 14 positions agree with TRBD2. After removal of 4 bases from V and 4 bases from J, the junction contained 2 bases not matched to a gene. CDR3 length equals 15 residues. The germline V gene encodes CDR1 SGHTA and CDR2 FQGNSA. The CDR3 sequence: CASSSGTSGGETQYF. CDR3 in DNA: TGTGCCAGCAGCTCCGGGACTAGCGGGGGAGAGACCCAGTACTTC.

This chain connects TRBV28 to TRBJ1-2, with 8 nucleotides matching TRBD1. This CDR3 spans 14 amino acids. Trimming cost V 5 bases and J 1 base; bases outside gene matches: 3. Germline CDR1 reads MDHEN; CDR2 reads SYDVKM. As DNA, the CDR3 is TGTGCCAGCAGTGGGACAGGCGATAACTATGGCTACACCTTC. As protein: CASSGTGDNYGYTF.

The V and J genes are TRBV7-8 and TRBJ2-3; 8 nucleotides align to TRBD2. CDR3 length: 18 amino acids. The germline V gene has CDR1 SGHVS and CDR2 FQNEAQ. V lost 5 bases and J lost 3; bases outside the gene matches: 16. The CDR3 region has the DNA TGTGCCAGCAGCCTAGTCGGGGGGGTCGGGGGTAAAACAGATACGCAGTATTTT. This encodes CASSLVGGVGGKTDTQYF.

This clone was detected ten times or more. The chain carries TRBV11-2 and TRBJ1-5, with D uncertain. The CDR3 spans 13 residues. Per the germline V gene, CDR1 is SGHAT and CDR2 is FQNNGV. With 0 bases removed from V and 5 bases from J, the gap between germline ends came to 5 bases. Here the CDR3 DNA reads TGTGCCAGCAGCTTAGAGCGGGATCAGCCCCAGCATTTT. This codes for CASSLERDQPQHF.

This clone was picked up a small number of times. This chain connects TRBV5-1 to TRBJ2-7; 12 bases fit TRBD2. Germline CDR1 SGHRS, CDR2 YFSETQ. The ends lost 4 bases at V and 5 bases at J; junction bases unmatched: 10. The CDR3 loop spans 16 amino acids. CDR3 amino acids: CASSLYRLAGDHEQYF. The CDR3, as DNA: TGCGCCAGCAGCCTCTACCGACTAGCGGGAGACCACGAGCAGTACTTC. The whole variable domain, remainder taken from reference TRBV5-1 and TRBJ2-7, is KAGVTQTPRYLIKTRGQQVTLSCSPISGHRSVSWYQQTPGQGLQFLFEYFSETQRNKGNFPGRFSGRQFSNSRSEMNVSTLELGDSALYLCASSLYRLAGDHEQYFGPGTRLTVT.

This clone has a handful of counts. V and J are TRBV6-6 and TRBJ1-1, with a weak D call TRBD1 (6 bases). CDR3 size: 14 residues. Germline-derived CDR1 and CDR2 are MNHNY and SVGAGI (reference sequence). V lost 4 bases and J 0 bases, leaving 9 bases between the germline ends. CDR3 nucleotides: TGTGCCAGCAGTTTCAGGGGAGTGAACACTGAAGCTTTCTTT. This encodes CASSFRGVNTEAFF.

This chain uses TRBV6-6 with TRBJ2-3; the D is unclear. The CDR3 loop spans 14 amino acids. Per germline, CDR1 MNHNY and CDR2 SVGAGI (reference sequence). The ends were cut back, 5 bases at V and 0 bases at J, with 9 bases in the middle. This chain's CDR3 is CASSRLDSTDTQYF. The CDR3 DNA is TGTGCCAGCAGTAGACTTGATAGCACAGATACGCAGTATTTT.

This sequence joins TRBV18 and TRBJ1-1, with 10 bases that match TRBD1. This CDR3 has 15 residues. Trimming cost V 3 bases and J 4 bases; bases outside gene matches: 5. Germline V gene data show CDR1 as KGHSH and CDR2 as LQKENI. The CDR3 sequence: CASSPIRTGGTEAFF. CDR3 nucleotides: TGTGCCAGCTCACCGATTCGGACAGGGGGCACTGAAGCTTTCTTT.

The chain employs TRBV7-8 and TRBJ1-4; 8 bases are shared with TRBD1. The CDR3 has 15 residues. CDR1 SGHVS and CDR2 FQNEAQ come from the germline V gene. Germline trimming cut 5 bases from V and 6 bases from J; bases unmatched to any gene: 8. Here the CDR3 DNA reads TGTGCCAGCAGCCCAAGGACAGGGTACGATGAAAAACTGTTTTTT. Translation gives CASSPRTGYDEKLFF.

This clone occurred many times. The V call is TRBV29-1, the J call TRBJ1-5; D is undetermined. V gave up 3 bases and J gave up 2 bases, with 8 bases separating them. The germline V gene encodes CDR1 SQVTM and CDR2 ANQGSEA. This CDR3 has 13 residues. The CDR3 here is CSVDPGGNQPQHF. The CDR3 nucleotides read TGCAGCGTTGATCCCGGGGGCAATCAGCCCCAGCATTTT.

This clone has a handful of counts. V gene TRBV7-9 combines with J gene TRBJ2-1, with TRBD2 matching over 11 bases. Germline-derived CDR1 and CDR2 are SEHNR and FQNEAQ (reference sequence). This CDR3 has 15 residues. V lost 5 bases and J lost 5; bases outside the gene matches: 5. The CDR3 protein is CASSKTSGTNNEQFF. The CDR3 nucleotides read TGTGCCAGCAGCAAGACTAGCGGGACGAACAATGAGCAGTTCTTC.